Each of the 15 T cell receptor beta chains below was sequenced from the same sample in a study of CD8 T cells in ankylosing spondylitis. A single record per CDR3 protein comes from TCRdb applying MiXCR to the 5' RACE reads. The sample has a few hundred thousand distinct CDR3 sequences; roughly a quarter are singletons. Sequenced sample: blood, either unsorted or a sorted T cell fraction (not recorded which). The receptors were sampled from a male donor with ankylosing spondylitis or in good health (not recorded which).

This clonotype appeared many times. The V and J genes are TRBV5-5 and TRBJ2-4; 10 bases match TRBD1. The CDR3 sequence is 15 residues long. Germline CDR1 SGHKS, CDR2 YYEKEE (reference sequence). V was clipped by 0 bases and J by 6 bases; unmatched bases: 3. The chain's CDR3 is CASSLAGDRGNIQYF. CDR3 nucleotide sequence: TGTGCCAGCAGCTTGGCGGGGGACAGGGGAAACATTCAGTACTTC.

The sample holds a few counts of this clonotype. This chain connects TRBV12-3 or TRBV12-4 to TRBJ1-1, with D possibly TRBD1 on 5 matching bases. This CDR3 is 14 amino acids long. Trimming took 2 bases from V and 7 from J, leaving 14 bases between them. CDR3 sequence: CASSLQGSKGEAFF. The DNA for the CDR3 is TGTGCCAGCAGTTTACAGGGTAGTAAGGGTGAAGCTTTCTTT.

The chain uses TRBV7-9 and TRBJ2-3; D is possibly TRBD2 (6 bases). There are 16 residues in the CDR3. Per the germline V gene, CDR1 is SEHNR and CDR2 is FQNEAQ (reference sequence). V was trimmed by 8 bases and J by 2 bases, leaving 20 bases between them. This chain's CDR3 is CASDPSGDSSTDTQYF. The CDR3 nucleotides read TGTGCCAGCGACCCCTCTGGGGACTCCTCCACAGATACGCAGTATTTT. The whole variable domain, remainder taken from reference TRBV7-9 and TRBJ2-3, is DTGVSQNPRHKITKRGQNVTFRCDPISEHNRLYWYRQTLGQGPEFLTYFQNEAQLEKSRLLSDRFSAERPKGSFSTLEIQRTEQGDSAMYLCASDPSGDSSTDTQYFGPGTRLTVL.

This chain joins TRBV12-3 or TRBV12-4 and TRBJ2-3; 7 bases align to TRBD2. This CDR3 is 15 amino acids long. J gave up 2 bases and V 3 bases, and 5 bases lay outside the gene matches. The CDR3 nucleotides read TGTGCCAGCAGTTTCAGGAGCGGGGCCACAGATACGCAGTATTTT. Protein product: CASSFRSGATDTQYF.

This clonotype was counted at least ten times. The V call is TRBV29-1, the J call TRBJ1-1; D unresolved. This CDR3 comprises 15 residues. Trimming removed 7 bases from V and 2 bases from J, with 20 bases in between. Germline CDR1 and CDR2: SQVTM and ANQGSEA. The DNA of the CDR3 is TGCAGCGCTTCCCGGGCCCCCCTGGATAACACTGAAGCTTTCTTT. This sequence encodes CSASRAPLDNTEAFF.

V gene TRBV7-9 combines with J gene TRBJ1-2; D gene uncertain. V gave up 2 bases and J gave up 8 bases, with 15 bases separating them. Per germline, CDR1 SEHNR and CDR2 FQNEAQ (reference sequence). This CDR3 has 14 amino acids. CDR3 nucleotide sequence: TGTGCCAGCAGCTTAACCGCGGTCCCGGGGGGCTACACCTTC. Protein product: CASSLTAVPGGYTF.

This clonotype was observed at least ten times. The chain's CDR3 is CASSAGDRPNEKLFF. The CDR3 DNA follows: TGTGCCAGCAGCGCTGGGGACAGACCTAATGAAAAACTGTTTTTT. The chain uses TRBV9 and TRBJ1-4; TRBD1 matches at 7 bases. Germline V gene lookup returns CDR1 SGDLS and CDR2 YYNGEE. V shed 3 bases, J shed 3 bases, and the junction held 5 bases outside the gene matches. CDR3 length: 15 residues.

This clonotype showed up just a few times. The chain has TRBV6-1 and TRBJ2-2; D remains unclear. V dropped 6 bases and J dropped 6 bases, with 14 bases sitting between them. Germline CDR1 MNHNS, CDR2 SASEGT. This CDR3 contains 14 residues. Here the CDR3 DNA reads TGTGCCAGCAGGCCTCATAATCGGCCCGGGGAGCTGTTTTTT. Encoded protein: CASRPHNRPGELFF.

This clonotype has only a few counts. J is TRBJ2-3 and V is TRBV3-1; 11 nucleotides line up with TRBD2. Germline V gene data show CDR1 as LGHDT and CDR2 as YNNKEL (reference sequence). The length of the CDR3 is 18 residues. With 0 bases clipped from V and 4 bases from J, the junction kept 9 bases outside the gene matches. CDR3 DNA sequence: TGTGCCAGCAGCCAAGAAATGGTAGCGGGGGGGCAGGCAGATACGCAGTATTTT. Translation: CASSQEMVAGGQADTQYF.

Details on this clonotype: One end of the junction varies from germline; a read error may be responsible. This chain connects TRBV4-2 to TRBJ2-3, with D perhaps TRBD1 or TRBD2 (6 bases each). CDR1 is LGHNA, CDR2 YNFKEQ, per germline. The CDR3 has 15 amino acids. CDR3 bases: TGTACCAGCAGCCAAGAGGGGGGCCCCGCAGATACGCAGTATTTT. Translating it yields CTSSQEGGPADTQYF.

The J gene is TRBJ1-2, the V gene TRBV18; 7 bases are shared with TRBD1. Germline CDR1 reads KGHSH; CDR2 reads LQKENI. There are 14 residues in the CDR3. Trimming took 3 bases from V and 7 from J; bases not matched to a gene: 8. The chain's CDR3 is CASSPRQGEGGYTF. The CDR3 DNA sequence: TGTGCCAGCTCACCGAGACAGGGAGAAGGTGGCTACACCTTC.

Details on this clonotype: This may be a read error, as it is one base from a much larger clone. The conserved final phenylalanine or tryptophan is absent from the CDR3, which likely points to a read error. The chain combines TRBV20-1 with TRBJ2-2, with TRBD2 identical over 7 bases. Per germline, CDR1 DFQATT and CDR2 SNEGSKA (reference sequence). The CDR3 is made up of 16 amino acids. V was pared by 1 base and J by 0 bases, with 5 bases of the junction left unmatched. CDR3 sequence: CSARAIRGANTGELFY. The CDR3 DNA follows: TGCAGTGCTAGAGCGATCCGGGGGGCGAACACCGGGGAGCTGTTTTAT.

This clonotype was detected many times. The chain combines TRBV29-1 with TRBJ2-5; TRBD1 agrees at 10 bases. V was clipped by 4 bases and J by 1 base; unmatched bases: 6. This CDR3 contains 15 residues. Germline V gives CDR1 SQVTM, CDR2 ANQGSEA. CDR3 nucleotides: TGCAGCGTTGTGAGGGACAGGGGTTTCCAAGAGACCCAGTACTTC. It encodes CSVVRDRGFQETQYF.

The V and J genes are TRBV20-1 and TRBJ2-5, with 9 bases matching TRBD2. The CDR3 totals 15 residues. Germline-derived CDR1 and CDR2 are DFQATT and SNEGSKA (reference sequence). The junction had 10 bases not matched to a gene; V was cut back by 7 bases and J by 1 base. CDR3 DNA: TGCAGTGTAAAGGGTGGCGGGGGGGCCCAAGAGACCCAGTACTTC. It is translated as CSVKGGGGAQETQYF.

This clonotype was picked up a small number of times. The chain links TRBV6-1 to TRBJ2-7; TRBD2 matches 7 bases. This CDR3 has 13 amino acids. Germline CDR1 is MNHNS and CDR2 is SASEGT. V lost 6 bases, J lost 4 bases, and 6 bases stayed unmatched. The CDR3 sequence is CASSRDGGYEQYF. The CDR3 region has the DNA TGTGCCAGCAGCCGCGACGGGGGGTACGAGCAGTACTTC.